The 32 T cell receptor beta chains below come from one sample, sequenced in a study of OX40 agonist ivuxolimab in advanced cancers. This table comes from immunoSEQ multiplex PCR, and its TCRdb copy is limited to in-frame clones, with some not included. The data hold fewer than 45,000 clones, with just under 75% observed a single time. The input for sequencing was CD4+ or CD8+ T cells sorted from blood, taken in a trial of the OX40 agonist ivuxolimab. Receptor source: an adult with an advanced solid tumor such as melanoma, head and neck, liver or kidney cancer.

This clone was seen just once. V and J are TRBV9 and TRBJ2-5, with 9 bases identical to TRBD1. This CDR3 has 15 residues. Germline CDR1 SGDLS, CDR2 YYNGEE. The junction had 10 bases not matched to a gene; V was cut back by 2 bases and J by 8 bases. CDR3: CASSVGQGRVDTQYF. CDR3 DNA sequence: TGTGCCAGCAGCGTGGGACAGGGCAGGGTAGATACCCAGTACTTC.

A few counts support this clone. The chain has TRBV4-1 and TRBJ1-6; TRBD1 is a possible D gene (5 bases). In germline, CDR1 is MGHRA, CDR2 YSYEKL. There are 15 residues in the CDR3. The V end was cut by 0 bases, the J end by 12 bases, with 15 bases between. The CDR3 sequence is CASSQEGKGRGPLHF. The CDR3 DNA is TGCGCCAGCAGCCAAGAGGGGAAGGGGAGGGGACCCCTCCACTTT.

The J gene is TRBJ1-2, the V gene TRBV25-1; 9 bases line up with TRBD1. This CDR3 comprises 14 residues. Trimming removed 6 bases from V and 8 bases from J; junction bases left unmatched: 10. Germline CDR1 MGHDK, CDR2 SYGVNS. The CDR3 loop is CASSLRDRVEGYTF. The DNA for the CDR3 is TGTGCCAGCAGCCTCCGGGACAGGGTCGAGGGCTACACCTTC.

The rearrangement joins TRBV18 to TRBJ2-7; no reliable D call. Trimming took off 3 bases at V and 4 bases at J, with 10 bases between the two ends. The germline gives CDR1 KGHSH, CDR2 LQKENI. The CDR3 is 13 amino acids. The chain's CDR3 is CASSPQNGYEQYV. CDR3 nucleotides: TGTGCCAGCTCACCTCAAAACGGGTACGAGCAGTACGTC.

This clone has only one observation. This chain connects TRBV19 to TRBJ2-4; tentatively, D is TRBD1 (5 bases). The CDR3 extends over 14 amino acids. Germline lookup yields CDR1 LNHDA and CDR2 SQIVND (reference sequence). Trimming removed 2 bases at V and 3 bases at J, with 8 bases between. The CDR3 is CASSISGRKNIQYF. CDR3 nucleotides: TGTGCCAGTAGTATATCAGGGCGCAAAAACATTCAGTACTTC.

This clone has only a few counts. The CDR3 spells CASSPPTGANYGYTF. CDR3 DNA: TGTGCCAGCTCACCACCGACGGGAGCTAACTATGGCTACACCTTC. The chain uses TRBV18 and TRBJ1-2; no clear D. Trimming took off 0 bases at V and 0 bases at J, with 8 bases between the two ends. The CDR3 covers 15 residues. CDR1 and CDR2 (germline): KGHSH, LQKENI.

This sequence joins TRBV5-1 and TRBJ2-2; D uncertain. The CDR3 covers 13 residues. The germline V gene encodes CDR1 SGHRS and CDR2 YFSETQ. Trimming took off 1 base at V and 7 bases at J, with 8 bases between the two ends. CDR3 in DNA: TGCGCCAGCAGCTTGCGAATGGGCGGGGAGCTGTTTTTT. Encoded protein: CASSLRMGGELFF.

CDR3 region: CASSRAGGGSGQPQHF. The CDR3 DNA reads as TGTGCCAGCAGCCGCGCTGGGGGAGGGTCGGGGCAGCCCCAGCATTTT. The rearrangement links TRBV5-6 to TRBJ1-5, with a tentative D call TRBD1 (5 bases). The V gene's germline CDR1 is SGHDT and CDR2 YYEEEE. The CDR3 contains 16 residues. Trimming removed 4 bases from V and 7 bases from J, with 21 bases in between.

Regarding this clone: Other DNA sequences in the sample encode the same CDR3. The V gene is TRBV27, the J gene TRBJ2-7; tentative D call: TRBD1 (6 bases). V lost 8 bases, J lost 6 bases, and 14 bases lay in between. CDR1 MNHEY and CDR2 SMNVEV come from the germline V gene (reference sequence). This CDR3 is built from 12 residues. CDR3 in amino acids: CASWDMKSEQYF. The DNA for the CDR3 is TGTGCCAGCTGGGACATGAAGAGCGAGCAGTACTTC.

The chain recombines TRBV30 with TRBJ2-7, with TRBD1 identical over 8 bases. CDR3 length: 14 residues. With 1 base clipped from V and 5 bases from J, the junction kept 7 bases outside the gene matches. Germline-derived CDR1 and CDR2 are GTSNPN and SVGIG (reference sequence). The CDR3 nucleotides are TGTGCCTGGAGTGCCCGGGACAGGTTCGACGAGCAGTACGTC. Translation gives CAWSARDRFDEQYV.

CDR3 protein: CASSIVQDPRGYTF. The CDR3 region has the DNA TGTGCCAGTAGTATAGTACAGGACCCCAGGGGCTACACCTTC. The J gene is TRBJ1-2, the V gene TRBV19, with D possibly being TRBD1 (5 bases). The germline CDR1 and CDR2 sequences are LNHDA and SQIVND (reference sequence). V lost 1 base to trimming and J lost 8 bases, with 14 bases between them. The CDR3 extends over 14 amino acids.

The chain carries TRBV12-5 and TRBJ1-3; D is ambiguous. With 0 bases removed from V and 4 bases from J, the gap between germline ends came to 7 bases. Germline V gene sequence: CDR1 LGHNT, CDR2 FRNRAP. The CDR3 covers 14 residues. The CDR3 bases are TGTGCTAGTGGTTTGGTCACAATCGGAAACACCATATATTTT. Its protein is CASGLVTIGNTIYF.

This clone was detected only a few times. The chain employs TRBV27 and TRBJ1-1, with D possibly being TRBD1 (5 bases). V was trimmed by 6 bases and J by 0 bases, leaving 11 bases between them. CDR3 length equals 14 residues. Germline CDR1 MNHEY, CDR2 SMNVEV (reference sequence). CDR3 in DNA: TGTGCCAGCAGACCGGGGGGGGTGAACACTGAAGCTTTCTTT. This translates into CASRPGGVNTEAFF.

For the CDR3, the DNA is TGCGCCAGCAGCCAAGATATTTCGGGAGACAGGGACTACGAGCAGTACGTC. It translates to CASSQDISGDRDYEQYV. The chain is built from TRBV4-1 and TRBJ2-7, with a possible D match to TRBD1 (7 bases). With 0 bases removed from V and 3 bases from J, the gap between germline ends came to 18 bases. The germline gives CDR1 MGHRA, CDR2 YSYEKL. The CDR3 length is 17 residues.

V gene TRBV6-5 combines with J gene TRBJ1-3; D gene unclear. Between the trimmed V and J ends, which lost 6 bases and 2 bases, there was a span of 8 bases. The CDR3 length is 13 residues. Germline V gene data show CDR1 as MNHEY and CDR2 as SVGAGI. The CDR3 loop reads CASRVPAGNTIYF. The CDR3 coding sequence is TGTGCCAGCAGAGTGCCCGCTGGAAACACCATATATTTT.

This clone was seen once. The chain recombines TRBV2 with TRBJ1-2, with unresolved D. The CDR3 is made up of 15 amino acids. The V end was cut by 2 bases, the J end by 0 bases, with 10 bases between. Germline V gene lookup returns CDR1 SNHLY and CDR2 FYNNEI. This CDR3 reads CASSEFRVANYGYTF. The DNA for the CDR3 is TGTGCCAGCAGTGAATTTCGGGTAGCTAACTATGGCTACACCTTC.

By share, this clone ranks as medium-sized. The rearrangement joins TRBV14 to TRBJ1-1; D gene unclear. Germline V gene sequence: CDR1 SGHDN, CDR2 FVKESK. V was pared by 4 bases and J by 3 bases, with 15 bases between. CDR3 length equals 15 residues. The CDR3 DNA reads TGTGCCAGCAGCCTCAACCGGGGTATTTACACTGAAGCTTTCTTT. Protein: CASSLNRGIYTEAFF.

As DNA, the CDR3 is TGTGCCAGCAGTTACGAGCCAGGGGGAAATTCACCCCTCCACTTT. Residues: CASSYEPGGNSPLHF. The rearrangement uses TRBV6-6 and TRBJ1-6, with TRBD1 matching 7 bases. The J segment lost 7 bases and the V segment lost 2 bases, leaving 5 bases of the junction unmatched. CDR3 length: 15 residues. The germline V gene has CDR1 MNHNY and CDR2 SVGAGI (reference sequence).

This chain joins TRBV23-1 and TRBJ2-3; D not resolved. TRBV23-1 is assigned to the ORF class and has an uncertain function. There are 18 residues in the CDR3. Trimming took off 0 bases at V and 0 bases at J, with 16 bases between the two ends. CDR3 nucleotide sequence: TGCGCCAGCAGTCAATCCCTCCTCCTAGAGGAGAGCACAGATACGCAGTATTTT. It is translated as CASSQSLLLEESTDTQYF.

Comments on this clone: This is likely an artifact of a read error, given a far larger clone one base away. The rearrangement uses TRBV2 and TRBJ1-1, with TRBD1 as a possible D gene (6 bases). There are 10 residues in the CDR3. The V gene's germline CDR1 is SNHLY and CDR2 FYNNEI. V shed 8 bases and J shed 11 bases, with 12 bases lying between them. The CDR3 sequence: CASGGGGAFF. The DNA for the CDR3 is TGTGCCAGCGGCGGAGGGGGGGCTTTCTTT.

The rearrangement links TRBV30 to TRBJ1-1; D not certain. V lost 0 bases and J lost 2, with 7 bases in between. CDR3 size: 13 residues. The germline gives CDR1 GTSNPN, CDR2 SVGIG (reference sequence). CDR3 nucleotide sequence: TGTGCCTGGAGTGTTAGAGGCAACACTGAAGCTTTCTTT. Its translation is CAWSVRGNTEAFF.

This chain joins TRBV4-1 and TRBJ2-3, with TRBD2 identical over 9 bases. The CDR3 covers 16 residues. The ends lost 1 base at V and 2 bases at J; junction bases unmatched: 4. Germline V gene sequence: CDR1 MGHRA, CDR2 YSYEKL. CDR3 sequence reads: CASSQVLAGITDTQYF. For the CDR3, the DNA is TGCGCCAGCAGCCAAGTGCTAGCGGGGATCACAGATACGCAGTATTTT.

V usage is TRBV27 and J usage is TRBJ2-1; 8 bases agree with TRBD2. Trimming at V came to 4 bases and at J to 6 bases, leaving 8 bases not matched to a gene. Germline CDR1 is MNHEY and CDR2 is SMNVEV (reference sequence). This CDR3 is built from 15 residues. In DNA, the CDR3 is TGTGCCAGCAGTTCCACTAGCCGGGGGGGCAATGAGCAGTTCTTC. Protein sequence: CASSSTSRGGNEQFF.

The chain is built from TRBV6-5 and TRBJ1-5; 7 bases fit TRBD1. The CDR3 has 14 residues. From germline, CDR1 is MNHEY and CDR2 SVGAGI. The junction had 4 bases not matched to a gene; V was cut back by 6 bases and J by 2 bases. DNA of the CDR3: TGTGCCAGCAGCCTAGACAGGGGCAATCAGCCCCAGCATTTT. Encoded protein: CASSLDRGNQPQHF.

J is TRBJ1-5 and V is TRBV7-8, with a weak D call TRBD1 (5 bases). With 1 base removed from V and 7 bases from J, the gap between germline ends came to 11 bases. Per germline, CDR1 SGHVS and CDR2 FQNEAQ. The CDR3 has 14 residues. Here the CDR3 reads CASSLGRGGQPQHF. For the CDR3, the DNA is TGTGCCAGCAGCTTAGGGAGGGGAGGACAGCCCCAGCATTTT.

The V call is TRBV18, the J call TRBJ1-6; D is perhaps TRBD1 (6 bases). This CDR3 has 16 residues. CDR1 and CDR2 (germline): KGHSH, LQKENI. V dropped 1 base and J dropped 6 bases, with 13 bases sitting between them. CDR3 bases: TGTGCCAGCTCACCACTGGGGGCAAAGGTTAATTCACCCCTCCACTTT. It encodes CASSPLGAKVNSPLHF.

This chain uses TRBV25-1 with TRBJ1-4; D gene unclear. There are 12 residues in the CDR3. CDR1 and CDR2 from the germline V gene are MGHDK and SYGVNS. V lost 6 bases and J lost 3, with 5 bases in between. The CDR3 spells CASRGANEKLFF. CDR3 coding DNA: TGTGCCAGCAGGGGCGCTAATGAAAAACTGTTTTTT.

The genes are TRBV19 and TRBJ2-2; D gene ambiguous. The germline gives CDR1 LNHDA, CDR2 SQIVND (reference sequence). V lost 5 bases to trimming and J lost 6 bases, with 13 bases between them. The CDR3 sequence is 14 residues long. CDR3 coding DNA: TGTGCCAGTAGTGCCGTTCACTTGGCCGGGGAGCTGTTTTTT. Amino acids: CASSAVHLAGELFF.

This chain connects TRBV7-9 to TRBJ1-5, with a possible D match to TRBD1 (5 bases). The CDR3 consists of 13 residues. Germline V gives CDR1 SEHNR, CDR2 FQNEAQ (reference sequence). V was pared by 0 bases and J by 7 bases, with 7 bases between. CDR3 residues: CASSLAQGQPQHF. In DNA, the CDR3 is TGTGCCAGCAGCTTAGCCCAGGGACAGCCCCAGCATTTT.

Only a few counts were recorded for this clone. The CDR3 DNA follows: TGTGCCAGCAGCCAAAGGGCCGGCTCAAGGGAGCAGTACTTC. Protein sequence: CASSQRAGSREQYF. The chain couples TRBV4-2 to TRBJ2-7, with no clear D. The V end was cut by 2 bases, the J end by 7 bases, with 15 bases between. In germline, CDR1 is LGHNA, CDR2 YNFKEQ. The CDR3 runs 14 residues.

This clone was counted a single time. The V call is TRBV5-8, the J call TRBJ2-6; tentatively, D is TRBD1 (6 bases). The CDR3 runs to 14 residues. Germline V gene lookup returns CDR1 SGHTS and CDR2 YDEGEE. Trimming removed 6 bases from V and 2 bases from J, with 9 bases in between. CDR3 DNA sequence: TGTGCCAGCATATGGGACACTGGGGCCAACGTCCTGACTTTC. Translated, it gives CASIWDTGANVLTF. Complete variable domain (other parts from reference TRBV5-8 and TRBJ2-6): EAGVTQSPTHLIKTRGQQATLRCSPISGHTSVYWYQQALGLGLQFLLWYDEGEERNRGNFPPRFSGRQFPNYSSELNVNALELEDSALYLCASIWDTGANVLTFGAGSRLTVL.

The rearrangement joins TRBV9 to TRBJ2-5; 8 nucleotides align to TRBD1. Unmatched junction bases numbered 9, after V lost 4 bases and J lost 1 base. This CDR3 is built from 16 residues. CDR1 is SGDLS and CDR2 is YYNGEE in the germline V gene. CDR3 residues: CASSPRQGKGQETQYF. The CDR3 bases are TGTGCCAGCAGCCCCCGACAGGGGAAAGGCCAAGAGACCCAGTACTTC.